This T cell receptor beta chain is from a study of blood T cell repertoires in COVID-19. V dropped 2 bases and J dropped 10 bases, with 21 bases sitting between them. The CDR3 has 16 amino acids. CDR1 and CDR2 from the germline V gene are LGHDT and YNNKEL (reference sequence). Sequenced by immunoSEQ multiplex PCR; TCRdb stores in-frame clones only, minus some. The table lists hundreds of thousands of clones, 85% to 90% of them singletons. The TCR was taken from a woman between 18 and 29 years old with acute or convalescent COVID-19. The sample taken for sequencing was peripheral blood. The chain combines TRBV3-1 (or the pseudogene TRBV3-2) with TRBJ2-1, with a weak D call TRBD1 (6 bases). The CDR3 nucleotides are TGTGCCAGCAGCCAACACGCAGGGGCCCTGGGATGGGAGCAGTTCTTC. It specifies CASSQHAGALGWEQFF.